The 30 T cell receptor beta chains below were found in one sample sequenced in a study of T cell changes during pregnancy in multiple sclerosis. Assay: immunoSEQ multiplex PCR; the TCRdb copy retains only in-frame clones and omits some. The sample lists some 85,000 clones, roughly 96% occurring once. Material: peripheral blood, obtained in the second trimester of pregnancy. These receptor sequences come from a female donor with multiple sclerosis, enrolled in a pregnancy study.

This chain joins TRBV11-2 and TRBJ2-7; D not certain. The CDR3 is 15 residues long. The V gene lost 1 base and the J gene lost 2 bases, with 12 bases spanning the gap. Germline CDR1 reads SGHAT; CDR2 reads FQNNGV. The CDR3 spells CASSLVVFPAYEQYF. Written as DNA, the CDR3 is TGTGCCAGCAGCTTAGTAGTTTTTCCTGCCTACGAGCAGTACTTC.

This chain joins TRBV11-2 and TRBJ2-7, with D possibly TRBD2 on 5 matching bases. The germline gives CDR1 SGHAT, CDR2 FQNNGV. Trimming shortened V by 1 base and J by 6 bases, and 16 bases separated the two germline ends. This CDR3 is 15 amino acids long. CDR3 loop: CASSLGGSGVREQYF. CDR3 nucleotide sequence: TGTGCCAGCAGCTTAGGGGGAAGCGGTGTACGCGAGCAGTACTTC.

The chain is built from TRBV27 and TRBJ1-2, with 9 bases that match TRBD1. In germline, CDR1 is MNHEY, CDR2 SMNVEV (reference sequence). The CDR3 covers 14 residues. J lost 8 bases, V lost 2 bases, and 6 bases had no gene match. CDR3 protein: CASSLTGGGGGYTF. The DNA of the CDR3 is TGTGCCAGCAGTTTAACAGGGGGCGGAGGAGGCTACACCTTC.

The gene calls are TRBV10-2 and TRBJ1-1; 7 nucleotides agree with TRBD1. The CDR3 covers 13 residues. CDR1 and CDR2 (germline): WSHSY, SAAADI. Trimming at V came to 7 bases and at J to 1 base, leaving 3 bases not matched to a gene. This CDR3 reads CASKQGQNTEAFF. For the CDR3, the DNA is TGCGCCAGCAAACAGGGGCAGAACACTGAAGCTTTCTTT.

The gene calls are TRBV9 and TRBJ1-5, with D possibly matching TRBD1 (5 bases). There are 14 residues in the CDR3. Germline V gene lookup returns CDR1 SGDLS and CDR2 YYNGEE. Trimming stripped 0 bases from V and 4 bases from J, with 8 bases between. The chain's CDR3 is CASSVGRENQPQHF. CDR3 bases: TGTGCCAGCAGCGTAGGCAGGGAAAATCAGCCCCAGCATTTT.

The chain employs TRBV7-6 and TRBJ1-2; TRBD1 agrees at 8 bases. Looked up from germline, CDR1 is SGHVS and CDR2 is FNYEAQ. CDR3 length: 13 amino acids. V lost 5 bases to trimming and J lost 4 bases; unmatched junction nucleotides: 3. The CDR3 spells CASSQGAGYGYTF. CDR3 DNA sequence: TGTGCCAGCAGCCAGGGGGCAGGCTATGGCTACACCTTC.

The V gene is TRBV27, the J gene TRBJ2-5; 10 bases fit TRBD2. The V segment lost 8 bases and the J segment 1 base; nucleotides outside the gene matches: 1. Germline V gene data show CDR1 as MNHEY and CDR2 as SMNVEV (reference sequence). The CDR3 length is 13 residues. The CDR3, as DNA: TGTGCCAGCCGACTAGCGGGCCAAGAGACCCAGTACTTC. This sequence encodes CASRLAGQETQYF.

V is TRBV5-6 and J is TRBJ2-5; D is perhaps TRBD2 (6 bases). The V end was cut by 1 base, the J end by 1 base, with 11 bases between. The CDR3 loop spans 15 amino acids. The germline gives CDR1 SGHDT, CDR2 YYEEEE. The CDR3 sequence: CASSLTTSFQETQYF. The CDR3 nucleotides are TGTGCCAGCAGCTTGACCACTAGCTTCCAAGAGACCCAGTACTTC.

The CDR3 is CASSLTGDYTF. CDR3 bases: TGTGCCAGCAGCTTGACAGGGGACTACACCTTC. This chain links TRBV5-6 with TRBJ1-2; 7 positions match TRBD1. The germline V gene encodes CDR1 SGHDT and CDR2 YYEEEE. The CDR3 spans 11 residues. V trimming: 1 base; J trimming: 10 bases; junction bases outside the gene matches: 1.

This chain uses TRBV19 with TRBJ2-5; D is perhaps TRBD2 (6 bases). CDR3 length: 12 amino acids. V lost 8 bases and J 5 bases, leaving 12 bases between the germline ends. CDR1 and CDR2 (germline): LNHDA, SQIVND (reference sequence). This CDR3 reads CASRAGGETQYF. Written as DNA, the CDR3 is TGTGCCAGTCGCGCCGGAGGGGAGACCCAGTACTTC.

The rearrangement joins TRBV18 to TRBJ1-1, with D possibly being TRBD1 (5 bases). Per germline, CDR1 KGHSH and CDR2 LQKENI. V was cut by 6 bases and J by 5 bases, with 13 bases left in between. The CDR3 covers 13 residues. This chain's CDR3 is CASSPMDITEAFF. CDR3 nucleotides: TGTGCCAGCTCCCCCATGGACATAACTGAAGCTTTCTTT.

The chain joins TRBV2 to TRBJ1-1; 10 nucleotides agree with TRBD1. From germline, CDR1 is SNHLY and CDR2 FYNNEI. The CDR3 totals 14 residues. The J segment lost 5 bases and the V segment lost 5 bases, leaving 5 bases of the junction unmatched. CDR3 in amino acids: CASSTTGGVTEAFF. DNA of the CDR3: TGTGCCAGCAGTACGACAGGGGGCGTAACTGAAGCTTTCTTT.

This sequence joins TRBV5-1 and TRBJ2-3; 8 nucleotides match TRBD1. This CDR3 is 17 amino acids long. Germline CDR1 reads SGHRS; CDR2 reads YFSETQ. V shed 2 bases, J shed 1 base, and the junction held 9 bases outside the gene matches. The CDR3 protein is CASSLTMTGDGTDTQYF. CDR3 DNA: TGCGCCAGCAGCTTAACAATGACAGGGGATGGCACAGATACGCAGTATTTT.

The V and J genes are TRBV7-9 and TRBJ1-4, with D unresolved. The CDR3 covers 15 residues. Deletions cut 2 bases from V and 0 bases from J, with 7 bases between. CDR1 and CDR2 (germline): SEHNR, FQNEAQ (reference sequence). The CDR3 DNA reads TGTGCCAGCAGCTTAACACGTGCAACTAATGAAAAACTGTTTTTT. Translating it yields CASSLTRATNEKLFF.

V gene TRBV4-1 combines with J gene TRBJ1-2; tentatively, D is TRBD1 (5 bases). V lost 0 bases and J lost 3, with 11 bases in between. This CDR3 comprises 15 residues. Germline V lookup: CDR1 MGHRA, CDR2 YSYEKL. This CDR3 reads CASSQESTGYYGYTF. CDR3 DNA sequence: TGCGCCAGCAGCCAAGAGTCCACAGGCTACTATGGCTACACCTTC.

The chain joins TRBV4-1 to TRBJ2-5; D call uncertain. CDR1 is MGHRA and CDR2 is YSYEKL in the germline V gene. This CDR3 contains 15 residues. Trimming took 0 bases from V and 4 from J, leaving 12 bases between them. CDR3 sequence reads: CASSQDSYPGETQYF. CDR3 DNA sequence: TGCGCCAGCAGCCAAGATTCCTATCCGGGAGAGACCCAGTACTTC.

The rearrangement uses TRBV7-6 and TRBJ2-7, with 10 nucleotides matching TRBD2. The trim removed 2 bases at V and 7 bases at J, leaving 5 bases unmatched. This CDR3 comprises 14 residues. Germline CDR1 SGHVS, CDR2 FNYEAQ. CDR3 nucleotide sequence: TGTGCCAGCAGCTTATCTAGCGGGAGTTTAGAGCAGTACTTC. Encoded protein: CASSLSSGSLEQYF.

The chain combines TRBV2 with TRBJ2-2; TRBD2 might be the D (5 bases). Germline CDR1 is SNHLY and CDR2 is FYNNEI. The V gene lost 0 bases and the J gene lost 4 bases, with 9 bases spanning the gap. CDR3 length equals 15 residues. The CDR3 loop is CASSEARGSTGELFF. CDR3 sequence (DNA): TGTGCCAGCAGTGAAGCGCGAGGGAGCACCGGGGAGCTGTTTTTT.

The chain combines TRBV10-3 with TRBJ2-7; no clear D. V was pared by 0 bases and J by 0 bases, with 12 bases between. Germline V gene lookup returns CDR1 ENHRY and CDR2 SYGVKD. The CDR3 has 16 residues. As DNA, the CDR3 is TGTGCCATCAGTGAGTCGCCATTCGTTAGCTCCTACGAGCAGTACTTC. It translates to CAISESPFVSSYEQYF.

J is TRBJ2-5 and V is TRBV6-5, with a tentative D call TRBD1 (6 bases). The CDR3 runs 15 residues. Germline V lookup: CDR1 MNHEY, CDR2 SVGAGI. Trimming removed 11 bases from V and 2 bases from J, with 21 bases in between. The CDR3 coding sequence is TGTGCCGGGCACCCTGCGGACAGCCCTCAAGAGACCCAGTACTTC. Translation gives CAGHPADSPQETQYF.

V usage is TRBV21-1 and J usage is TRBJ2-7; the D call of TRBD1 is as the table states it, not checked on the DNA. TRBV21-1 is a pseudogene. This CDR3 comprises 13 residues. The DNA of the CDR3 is TGTGCCAGCAGGACAGGGCGGACCTACGAGCAGTACTTC. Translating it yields CASRTGRTYEQYF.

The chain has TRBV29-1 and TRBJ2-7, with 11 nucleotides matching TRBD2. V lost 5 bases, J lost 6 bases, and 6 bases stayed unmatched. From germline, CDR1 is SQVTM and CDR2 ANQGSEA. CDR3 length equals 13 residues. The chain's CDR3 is CSVNLAGGSEQYF. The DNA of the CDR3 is TGCAGCGTTAACCTAGCGGGAGGAAGCGAGCAGTACTTC.

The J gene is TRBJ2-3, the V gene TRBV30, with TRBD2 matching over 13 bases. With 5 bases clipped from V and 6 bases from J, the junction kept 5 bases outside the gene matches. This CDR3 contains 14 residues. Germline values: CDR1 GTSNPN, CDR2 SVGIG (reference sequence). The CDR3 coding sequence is TGTGCCTGGGGACTAGCGGGAGAGCCGGATACGCAGTATTTT. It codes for CAWGLAGEPDTQYF.

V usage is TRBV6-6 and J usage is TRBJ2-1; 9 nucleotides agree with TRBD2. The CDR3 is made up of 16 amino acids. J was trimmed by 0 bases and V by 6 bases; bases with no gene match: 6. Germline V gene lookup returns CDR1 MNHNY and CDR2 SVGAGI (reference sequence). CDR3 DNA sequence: TGTGCCAGCAGCCTCGGACTAGCGAGCTCCTACAATGAGCAGTTCTTC. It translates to CASSLGLASSYNEQFF.

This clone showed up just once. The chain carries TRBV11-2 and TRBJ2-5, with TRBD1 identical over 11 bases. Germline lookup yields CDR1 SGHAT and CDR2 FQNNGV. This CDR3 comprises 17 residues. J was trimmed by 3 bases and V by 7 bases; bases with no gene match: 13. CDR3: CASTSPTRDRGKETQYF. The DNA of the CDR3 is TGTGCCAGCACCTCCCCCACCCGGGACAGGGGGAAAGAGACCCAGTACTTC.

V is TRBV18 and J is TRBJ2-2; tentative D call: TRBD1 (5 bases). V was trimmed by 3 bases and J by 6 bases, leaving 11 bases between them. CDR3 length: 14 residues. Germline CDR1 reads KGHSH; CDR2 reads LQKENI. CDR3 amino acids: CASSPLQGSGELFF. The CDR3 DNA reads TGTGCCAGCTCACCCCTTCAGGGCTCCGGGGAGCTGTTTTTT.

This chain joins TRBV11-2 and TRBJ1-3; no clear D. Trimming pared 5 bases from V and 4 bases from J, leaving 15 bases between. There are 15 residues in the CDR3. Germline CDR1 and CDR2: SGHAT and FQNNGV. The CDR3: CASSPMGIAGNTIYF. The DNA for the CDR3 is TGTGCCAGCAGCCCGATGGGGATAGCGGGAAACACCATATATTTT.

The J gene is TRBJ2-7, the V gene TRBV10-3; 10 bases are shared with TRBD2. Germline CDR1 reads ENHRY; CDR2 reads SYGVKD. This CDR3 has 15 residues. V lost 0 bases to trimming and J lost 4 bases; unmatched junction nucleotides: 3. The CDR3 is CAISESASGGYEQYF. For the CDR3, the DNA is TGTGCCATCAGTGAGTCGGCTAGCGGGGGTTACGAGCAGTACTTC.

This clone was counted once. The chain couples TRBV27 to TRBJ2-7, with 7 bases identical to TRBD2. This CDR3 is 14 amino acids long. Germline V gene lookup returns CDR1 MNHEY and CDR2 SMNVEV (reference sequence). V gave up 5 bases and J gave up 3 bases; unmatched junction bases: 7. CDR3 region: CASSVVAGFYEQYF. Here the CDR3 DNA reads TGTGCCAGCAGTGTGGTAGCGGGTTTCTACGAGCAGTACTTC.

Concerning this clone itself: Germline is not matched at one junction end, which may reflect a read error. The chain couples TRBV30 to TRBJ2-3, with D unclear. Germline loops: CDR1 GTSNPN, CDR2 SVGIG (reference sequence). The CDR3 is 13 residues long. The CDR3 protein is CARSVRSTDTQYF. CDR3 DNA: TGTGCCCGGAGCGTGCGAAGCACAGATACGCAGTATTTT. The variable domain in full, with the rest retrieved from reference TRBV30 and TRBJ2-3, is SQTIHQWPATLVQPVGSPLSLECTVEGTSNPNLYWYRQAAGRGLQLLFYSVGIGQISSEVPQNLSASRPQDRQFILSSKKLLLSDSGFYLCARSVRSTDTQYFGPGTRLTVL.